The entry below describes one T cell receptor beta chain. The data were obtained in a study of T cells expressing NK-cell markers. Study at large: Investigators obtained TCR beta repertoires from sorted CD3+CD56+NKG2C+, CD3+CD56+NKG2C- and CD3+CD56-NKG2C+ T cells.

TCRdb re-called the 5' RACE reads; one entry per CDR3 protein, DNA not given. This sample's clone table lists more than 120,000 distinct CDR3 sequences. Germline V gene data show CDR1 as LGHNA and CDR2 as YNFKEQ. The length of the CDR3 is 15 residues. This chain uses TRBV4-2 with TRBJ2-2; checking the TCRdb D call of TRBD2 is not possible without DNA. The sample consisted of blood T cells: a sorted CD56 or NKG2C T cell subset, CD4+ or CD8+ T cells, or bulk PBMC T cells (not recorded which). This receptor was identified in a man in his late teens or twenties in good health. This CDR3 reads CTSSQRAGGSGELFF.